This T cell receptor beta chain was identified in a study of shared clonotypes between healthy human individuals. A CD45RA-negative memory subset and a CD45RA+ naive subset were separated from the CD4+ cells. Under the authors' procedure: Owing to the provision of junction-only sequences devoid of quality scores by immunoSEQ, filtering differed. Data came from immunoSEQ multiplex PCR; TCRdb stores just in-frame clones and leaves some out. V and J calls and clone size are given by that table; D and trimming were obtained from the DNA. The sample lists 2 million to 3 million clones, over 85% occurring once. Germline V gene data show CDR1 as SGHVS and CDR2 as FNYEAQ. V lost 0 bases to trimming and J lost 2 bases; unmatched junction nucleotides: 3. The CDR3 totals 16 residues.

V usage is TRBV7-6 and J usage is TRBJ2-2; 7 bases are a match to TRBD1. This receptor was identified in a young man in good health. Specimen: naive CD4+ T cells sorted from blood. The subset denotes: CD45RA+ positively selected. The CDR3 loop is CASSLAQGLNTGELFF. CDR3 nucleotides: TGTGCCAGCAGCTTAGCACAGGGGCTTAACACCGGGGAGCTGTTTTTT. Based on the CDR3 plus reference TRBV7-6 and TRBJ2-2, the full variable domain is GAGVSQSPRYKVTKRGQDVALRCDPISGHVSLYWYRQALGQGPEFLTYFNYEAQQDKSGLPNDRFSAERPEGSISTLTIQRTEQRDSAMYRCASSLAQGLNTGELFFGEGSRLTVL.